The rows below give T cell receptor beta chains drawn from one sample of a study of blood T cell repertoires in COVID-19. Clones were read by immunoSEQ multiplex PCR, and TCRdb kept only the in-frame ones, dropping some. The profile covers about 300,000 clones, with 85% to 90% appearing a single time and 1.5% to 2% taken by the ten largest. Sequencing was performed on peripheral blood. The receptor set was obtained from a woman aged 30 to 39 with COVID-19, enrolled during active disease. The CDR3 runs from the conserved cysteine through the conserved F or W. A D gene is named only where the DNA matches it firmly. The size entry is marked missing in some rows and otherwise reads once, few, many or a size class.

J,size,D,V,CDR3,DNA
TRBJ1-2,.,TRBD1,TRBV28,CASSPGTGGNYGYTF,TGTGCCAGCAGTCCAGGGACAGGGGGCAACTATGGCTACACCTTC
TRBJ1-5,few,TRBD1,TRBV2,CASKTGGYQPQHF,TGTGCCAGCAAAACAGGGGGCTATCAGCCCCAGCATTTT
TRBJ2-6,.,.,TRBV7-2,CASSQGGSGANVLTF,TGTGCCAGCAGCCAAGGCGGCTCTGGGGCCAACGTCCTGACTTTC
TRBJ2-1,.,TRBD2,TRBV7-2,CASSLVVSTGGEQFF,TGTGCCAGCAGCTTAGTGGTGTCGACGGGAGGTGAGCAGTTCTTC
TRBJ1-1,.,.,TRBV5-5,CASSGRGHENTEAFF,TGTGCCAGCAGCGGGAGGGGACACGAGAACACTGAAGCTTTCTTT
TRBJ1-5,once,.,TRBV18,CASSPGRGNQPQHF,TGTGCCAGCTCACCAGGGAGAGGGAATCAGCCCCAGCATTTT
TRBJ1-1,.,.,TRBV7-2,CASSSSGPRGAFF,TGTGCCAGCAGCTCCTCTGGGCCCCGGGGAGCTTTCTTT
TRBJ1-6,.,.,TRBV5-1,CASSLVGFSTLHF,TGCGCCAGCAGCTTGGTCGGGTTTTCGACCCTCCACTTT
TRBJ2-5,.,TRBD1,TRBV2,CASSRRDRGETQYF,TGTGCCAGCAGCCGCCGGGACAGGGGGGAGACCCAGTACTTC
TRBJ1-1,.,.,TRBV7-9,CASSPEGVGTEAFF,TGTGCCAGCAGCCCCGAGGGGGTGGGCACTGAAGCTTTCTTT
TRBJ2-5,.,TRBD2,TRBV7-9,CASSLSAAGDQETQYF,TGTGCCAGCAGCTTAAGCGCAGCGGGAGATCAAGAGACCCAGTACTTC
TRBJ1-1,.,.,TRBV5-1,CASSRTRVTEAFF,TGCGCCAGCAGCAGGACTAGGGTTACTGAAGCTTTCTTT
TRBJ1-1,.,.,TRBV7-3,CASSLSPDTEAFF,TGTGCCAGCAGCTTATCCCCCGACACTGAAGCTTTCTTT
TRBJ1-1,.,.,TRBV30,CAWSPRPLGEAFF,TGTGCCTGGAGTCCCCGCCCCCTCGGTGAAGCTTTCTTT
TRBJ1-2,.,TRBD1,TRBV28,CASSQTGVIETGYTF,TGTGCCAGCAGTCAGACAGGGGTAATAGAAACTGGCTACACCTTC
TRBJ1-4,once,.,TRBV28,CASSSPQGSTNEKLFF,TGTGCCAGCAGTTCCCCACAGGGTTCTACTAATGAAAAACTGTTTTTT
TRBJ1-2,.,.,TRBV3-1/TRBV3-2,CASSGSTGNYGYTF,TGTGCCAGCAGCGGATCCACAGGAAACTATGGCTACACCTTC
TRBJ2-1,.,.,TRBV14,CASSQARSPREQFF,TGTGCCAGCAGCCAAGCGCGAAGCCCCCGTGAGCAGTTCTTC
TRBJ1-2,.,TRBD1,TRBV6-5,CASSYGGTAYGYTF,TGTGCCAGCAGTTACGGCGGGACAGCGTATGGCTACACCTTC
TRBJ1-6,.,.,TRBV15,CATSRALRGNSPLHF,TGTGCCACCAGCAGAGCCCTCAGGGGTAATTCACCCCTCCACTTT
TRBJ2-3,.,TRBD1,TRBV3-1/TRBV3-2,CASSPIQQGSLDTQYF,TGTGCCAGCAGCCCCATCCAACAGGGGAGTCTAGATACGCAGTATTTT
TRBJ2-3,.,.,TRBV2,CASSWNSGLTDTQYF,TGTGCCAGCAGTTGGAATAGCGGTTTAACAGATACGCAGTATTTT
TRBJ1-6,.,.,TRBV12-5,CASGLSLQGNSPLHF,TGTGCTAGTGGTTTGTCTCTGCAGGGCAATTCACCCCTCCACTTT